This T cell receptor beta chain was identified in a study of blood T cell repertoires in COVID-19. Allocation to cohorts depended on clinical history reported by the participants. For recovered donors of Cohort 3, there were two negative PCRs, clearance, or symptom resolution. In the original analysis: How many nucleated cells were present was estimated from reference gene primer amplification. Only in-frame clones appear in the TCRdb table, and some are missing; sequencing was by immunoSEQ multiplex PCR. The V and J calls and clone size were taken over from that table, and D and trimming were inferred from the DNA. The repertoire has approximately 390,000 clones, 80% to 90% of them found once; the top ten carry roughly 9.4%. As for this clone: A junction end diverges from the germline sequence, so it may reflect a read error.

The CDR3 contains 12 residues. Germline values: CDR1 LGHDT, CDR2 YNNKEL (reference sequence). The chain employs TRBV3-1 (or the pseudogene TRBV3-2) and TRBJ1-2; perhaps TRBD1 as D (6 bases). The sequenced sample was PBMCs or T cells enriched from blood (not recorded which). The source is a woman aged 50 to 65 who had recovered from COVID-19. The CDR3 protein is CASSHRGQTPLF. DNA of the CDR3: TGTGCCAGCAGCCATCGCGGACAGACACCACTCTTC.